A selection of T cell receptor beta chains follows, all from one sample in a study of T cell repertoires in ileal Crohn's disease. Clones were read by immunoSEQ multiplex PCR, and TCRdb kept only the in-frame ones, dropping some. The sample records around 14,000 clones, about 78% being singletons. The sample comprised ileal tissue. These receptor sequences come from an adult with Crohn's disease. The CDR3 runs from the conserved cysteine through the conserved F or W. A D gene is named only where the DNA matches it firmly. Part of the rows lack a size; the others show once, few, many or a class for expanded clones.

V gene: TRBV4-2
J gene: TRBJ2-5
clone size: -
D gene: -
CDR3 protein: CASSKRSGGLQETQYF
CDR3 DNA: TGTGCCAGCAGCAAACGGAGCGGAGGGCTCCAAGAGACCCAGTACTTC

V gene: TRBV6-1
J gene: TRBJ1-1
clone size: -
D gene: -
CDR3 protein: CASSETGNTEAFF
CDR3 DNA: TGTGCCAGCAGTGAAACAGGGAACACTGAAGCTTTCTTT

V gene: TRBV5-8
J gene: TRBJ1-1
clone size: -
D gene: -
CDR3 protein: CASSYQFLTEAFF
CDR3 DNA: TGTGCCAGCAGCTACCAGTTCCTCACTGAAGCTTTCTTT

V gene: TRBV7-2
J gene: TRBJ2-5
clone size: -
D gene: TRBD2
CDR3 protein: CASSSGTSGRPDGETQYF
CDR3 DNA: TGTGCCAGCAGCTCGGGGACTAGCGGGAGACCTGACGGAGAGACCCAGTACTTC

V gene: TRBV27
J gene: TRBJ1-6
clone size: -
D gene: TRBD1
CDR3 protein: CASSFFLPGTAGSPLHF
CDR3 DNA: TGTGCCAGCAGTTTTTTCTTACCCGGGACAGCAGGTTCACCCCTCCACTTT

V gene: TRBV6-1
J gene: TRBJ2-7
clone size: -
D gene: -
CDR3 protein: CASSEGENLEQYF
CDR3 DNA: TGTGCCAGCAGTGAAGGGGAGAATCTCGAGCAGTACTTC

V gene: TRBV4-2
J gene: TRBJ1-5
clone size: -
D gene: -
CDR3 protein: CASSQDRVDQPQHF
CDR3 DNA: TGTGCCAGCAGCCAAGACAGGGTGGATCAGCCCCAGCATTTT

V gene: TRBV5-1
J gene: TRBJ2-2
clone size: -
D gene: -
CDR3 protein: CASTGTLNTGELFF
CDR3 DNA: TGCGCCAGCACCGGGACTTTAAACACCGGGGAGCTGTTTTTT

V gene: TRBV2
J gene: TRBJ2-3
clone size: -
D gene: -
CDR3 protein: CASGGRFGTDTQYF
CDR3 DNA: TGTGCCAGCGGGGGCAGGTTCGGCACAGATACGCAGTATTTT

V gene: TRBV14
J gene: TRBJ1-3
clone size: -
D gene: -
CDR3 protein: CASSQQGPGGNTIYF
CDR3 DNA: TGTGCCAGCAGCCAACAGGGTCCGGGTGGAAACACCATATATTTT

V gene: TRBV11-2
J gene: TRBJ1-1
clone size: once
D gene: -
CDR3 protein: CASSLDRGTEAFF
CDR3 DNA: TGTGCCAGCAGCTTAGATAGGGGTACTGAAGCTTTCTTT

V gene: TRBV7-9
J gene: TRBJ1-6
clone size: -
D gene: -
CDR3 protein: CASSLLDLHF
CDR3 DNA: TGTGCCAGCAGCCTGTTAGACCTCCACTTT

V gene: TRBV5-1
J gene: TRBJ2-2
clone size: few
D gene: TRBD2
CDR3 protein: CASSLAGTGELFF
CDR3 DNA: TGCGCCAGCAGCTTAGCGGGGACCGGGGAGCTGTTTTTT

V gene: TRBV15
J gene: TRBJ2-7
clone size: -
D gene: -
CDR3 protein: CATSRDETDYYEQYF
CDR3 DNA: TGTGCCACCAGCAGAGATGAGACAGATTATTACGAGCAGTACTTC

V gene: TRBV5-6
J gene: TRBJ2-5
clone size: -
D gene: -
CDR3 protein: CASSFSGREETQYF
CDR3 DNA: TGTGCCAGCAGCTTTTCCGGGAGAGAGGAGACCCAGTACTTC

V gene: TRBV4-1
J gene: TRBJ1-1
clone size: -
D gene: -
CDR3 protein: CASRRAQGNTEAFF
CDR3 DNA: TGCGCCAGCAGACGCGCACAGGGGAACACTGAAGCTTTCTTT

V gene: TRBV7-9
J gene: TRBJ2-3
clone size: -
D gene: -
CDR3 protein: CASSLDSSGTDTQYF
CDR3 DNA: TGTGCCAGCAGCTTAGATAGTAGCGGCACAGATACGCAGTATTTT

V gene: TRBV27
J gene: TRBJ2-7
clone size: -
D gene: TRBD1
CDR3 protein: CASSRRQGASYEQYF
CDR3 DNA: TGTGCCAGCAGTCGCCGACAGGGGGCCTCCTACGAGCAGTACTTC

V gene: TRBV5-1
J gene: TRBJ2-2
clone size: -
D gene: -
CDR3 protein: CASSAENRGTNTGELFF
CDR3 DNA: TGCGCCAGCAGCGCCGAGAATAGGGGAACGAACACCGGGGAGCTGTTTTTT

V gene: TRBV4-3
J gene: TRBJ1-4
clone size: -
D gene: -
CDR3 protein: CASSRAQGSEKLFF
CDR3 DNA: TGCGCCAGCAGCAGAGCCCAGGGGAGTGAAAAACTGTTTTTT

V gene: TRBV18
J gene: TRBJ2-7
clone size: -
D gene: -
CDR3 protein: CASSPQGFSYEQYF
CDR3 DNA: TGTGCCAGCTCACCACAGGGGTTTTCCTACGAGCAGTACTTC

V gene: TRBV30
J gene: TRBJ2-2
clone size: once
D gene: TRBD2
CDR3 protein: CASGEGNTGELFF
CDR3 DNA: TGTGCCTCGGGGGAGGGGAACACCGGGGAGCTGTTTTTT

V gene: TRBV5-4
J gene: TRBJ2-7
clone size: -
D gene: TRBD2
CDR3 protein: CASSPSAGANYEQYF
CDR3 DNA: TGTGCCAGCAGCCCCTCCGCGGGAGCCAACTACGAGCAGTACTTC

V gene: TRBV7-3
J gene: TRBJ2-1
clone size: -
D gene: -
CDR3 protein: CASSLRQGMVEQFF
CDR3 DNA: TGTGCCAGCAGCTTAAGGCAGGGCATGGTTGAGCAGTTCTTC

V gene: TRBV7-9
J gene: TRBJ2-2
clone size: -
D gene: -
CDR3 protein: CASSLDRPNTGELFF
CDR3 DNA: TGTGCCAGCAGCTTAGACAGGCCCAACACCGGGGAGCTGTTTTTT

V gene: TRBV2
J gene: TRBJ2-1
clone size: -
D gene: -
CDR3 protein: CASSEEPLLYNEQFF
CDR3 DNA: TGTGCCAGCAGTGAAGAGCCCTTACTTTACAATGAGCAGTTCTTC

V gene: TRBV7-8
J gene: TRBJ1-4
clone size: -
D gene: -
CDR3 protein: CASSLETGFNEKLFF
CDR3 DNA: TGTGCCAGCAGCTTAGAAACAGGTTTTAATGAAAAACTGTTTTTT

V gene: TRBV5-4
J gene: TRBJ2-2
clone size: -
D gene: -
CDR3 protein: CASSLARVNTGELFF
CDR3 DNA: TGTGCCAGCAGCTTGGCCCGGGTAAACACCGGGGAGCTGTTTTTT

V gene: TRBV4-1
J gene: TRBJ2-1
clone size: -
D gene: TRBD2
CDR3 protein: CASSQVAGAGDEQFF
CDR3 DNA: TGCGCCAGCAGCCAAGTCGCGGGAGCGGGCGATGAGCAGTTCTTC

V gene: TRBV18
J gene: TRBJ1-2
clone size: -
D gene: TRBD1
CDR3 protein: CASSLGTGDNYGYTF
CDR3 DNA: TGTGCCAGCTCATTAGGGACAGGGGATAACTATGGCTACACCTTC

V gene: TRBV15
J gene: TRBJ2-1
clone size: once
D gene: TRBD1
CDR3 protein: CATSRVGTGINEQFF
CDR3 DNA: TGTGCCACCAGCAGAGTCGGGACAGGGATCAATGAGCAGTTCTTC

V gene: TRBV6-1
J gene: TRBJ1-2
clone size: few
D gene: -
CDR3 protein: CAGRQLNYGYTF
CDR3 DNA: TGTGCCGGAAGACAGCTTAACTATGGCTACACCTTC

V gene: TRBV29-1
J gene: TRBJ2-7
clone size: -
D gene: -
CDR3 protein: CSVLTEQYF
CDR3 DNA: TGCAGCGTTTTGACAGAGCAGTACTTC

V gene: TRBV7-9
J gene: TRBJ2-5
clone size: -
D gene: TRBD2
CDR3 protein: CASSPGTSPTQYF
CDR3 DNA: TGTGCCAGCAGCCCCGGGACTAGCCCGACCCAGTACTTC

V gene: TRBV5-4
J gene: TRBJ1-2
clone size: -
D gene: -
CDR3 protein: CASSLELNNRGGYTF
CDR3 DNA: TGTGCCAGCAGCTTGGAGCTCAATAACCGCGGTGGCTACACCTTC

V gene: TRBV7-9
J gene: TRBJ1-2
clone size: once
D gene: -
CDR3 protein: CASSSETYGYTF
CDR3 DNA: TGTGCCAGCAGCTCCGAGACTTATGGCTACACCTTC

V gene: TRBV5-1
J gene: TRBJ2-1
clone size: -
D gene: TRBD1
CDR3 protein: CASSLGQGALYEQFF
CDR3 DNA: TGCGCCAGCAGCTTGGGGCAGGGGGCCCTCTATGAGCAGTTCTTC

V gene: TRBV5-1
J gene: TRBJ2-5
clone size: -
D gene: -
CDR3 protein: CASTDPGTAQETQYF
CDR3 DNA: TGCGCCAGCACTGATCCCGGGACTGCCCAAGAGACCCAGTACTTC

V gene: TRBV5-4
J gene: TRBJ2-3
clone size: once
D gene: -
CDR3 protein: CASSLGGSGANTDTQYF
CDR3 DNA: TGTGCCAGCAGCTTGGGGGGGTCAGGGGCTAACACAGATACGCAGTATTTT

V gene: TRBV5-6
J gene: TRBJ2-7
clone size: -
D gene: -
CDR3 protein: CASSLRRWQGYREQYF
CDR3 DNA: TGTGCCAGCAGCTTGAGGCGGTGGCAGGGGTATCGAGAGCAGTACTTC

V gene: TRBV25-1
J gene: TRBJ2-7
clone size: -
D gene: -
CDR3 protein: CASSATDPYEQYF
CDR3 DNA: TGTGCCAGCAGTGCAACAGATCCCTACGAGCAGTACTTC

V gene: TRBV2
J gene: TRBJ2-7
clone size: -
D gene: TRBD1
CDR3 protein: CASSVSRDRGEQYF
CDR3 DNA: TGTGCCAGCAGTGTCTCCCGGGACAGGGGCGAGCAGTACTTC

V gene: TRBV7-2
J gene: TRBJ2-7
clone size: -
D gene: -
CDR3 protein: CASSLRSEFAYEQYF
CDR3 DNA: TGTGCCAGCAGCCTCCGGTCGGAGTTCGCCTACGAGCAGTACTTC

V gene: TRBV15
J gene: TRBJ2-1
clone size: -
D gene: TRBD2
CDR3 protein: CATSREAGPGLHYNEQFF
CDR3 DNA: TGTGCCACCAGCAGAGAAGCGGGACCGGGACTCCACTACAATGAGCAGTTCTTC

V gene: TRBV30
J gene: TRBJ2-7
clone size: -
D gene: TRBD2
CDR3 protein: CAWRGTSGPGEQYF
CDR3 DNA: TGTGCCTGGAGGGGGACTAGCGGACCTGGGGAGCAGTACTTC

V gene: TRBV5-1
J gene: TRBJ2-1
clone size: -
D gene: -
CDR3 protein: CASSLGGVYNEQFF
CDR3 DNA: TGCGCCAGCAGCTTGGGCGGGGTCTACAATGAGCAGTTCTTC

V gene: TRBV5-1
J gene: TRBJ1-6
clone size: -
D gene: -
CDR3 protein: CASSLGQDSPLHF
CDR3 DNA: TGCGCCAGCAGCTTGGGACAGGATTCACCCCTCCACTTT

V gene: TRBV7-2
J gene: TRBJ1-1
clone size: -
D gene: -
CDR3 protein: CASSLTTFEAFF
CDR3 DNA: TGTGCCAGCAGCTTAACAACCTTTGAAGCTTTCTTT

V gene: TRBV10-3
J gene: TRBJ2-7
clone size: -
D gene: TRBD2
CDR3 protein: CAISDHSTSGLYEQYF
CDR3 DNA: TGTGCCATCAGTGACCACAGTACTAGCGGGCTCTACGAGCAGTACTTC

V gene: TRBV23-1
J gene: TRBJ2-3
clone size: few
D gene: TRBD2
CDR3 protein: CASSLPTSGGARDTQYF
CDR3 DNA: TGCGCCAGCAGTCTTCCAACTAGCGGGGGGGCCAGGGATACGCAGTATTTT

V gene: TRBV19
J gene: TRBJ2-5
clone size: -
D gene: TRBD2
CDR3 protein: CASRFSGRALGETQYF
CDR3 DNA: TGTGCCAGTAGATTTAGCGGGAGGGCCCTCGGAGAGACCCAGTACTTC